This T cell receptor beta chain was sequenced in a study of blood T cell repertoires in COVID-19. Sequencing was performed with immunoSEQ multiplex PCR; in TCRdb, only in-frame clones are kept and a portion is missing. The sample carries roughly 84,000 clones, about 73% recorded once. CDR1 and CDR2 from the germline V gene are SNHLY and FYNNEI. Trimming removed 1 base at V and 1 base at J, with 7 bases between. The CDR3 has 15 residues. The clonotype originates from a man aged 60 to 69 with COVID-19, enrolled during active disease. The specimen sequenced was peripheral blood. The chain combines TRBV2 with TRBJ2-2; a weak D match, TRBD1 (6 bases). For the CDR3, the DNA is TGTGCCAGCAGTGAAGAACAGGGGAACACCGGGGAGCTGTTTTTT. Protein product: CASSEEQGNTGELFF.